The rows below give T cell receptor beta chains drawn from one sample of a study of blood T cell repertoires in COVID-19. The repertoire was sequenced with immunoSEQ multiplex PCR; TCRdb's copy has only in-frame clones and lacks some. The sample includes 60,000 to 75,000 clones, approximately 90% of them seen just once. Sequenced: peripheral blood. The source of these receptors is a man between 70 and 80 years old with active COVID-19. The CDR3 runs from the conserved cysteine through the conserved F or W. The D gene is left open where the match is weak. For some rows the clone size is stated as once, few or many, or as a class when expanded; others skip it.

D,size,J,V,CDR3,DNA
NA,NA,TRBJ2-1,TRBV5-1,CASSLEASRGNEQFF,TGCGCCAGCAGCTTGGAGGCTAGCCGTGGCAATGAGCAGTTCTTC
TRBD1,NA,TRBJ1-1,TRBV6-6,CASSYSRQGLLAAFF,TGTGCCAGCAGTTACTCGCGACAGGGCCTGCTCGCTGCTTTCTTT
NA,once,TRBJ2-6,TRBV6-5,CASSYSGEAGANVLTF,TGTGCCAGCAGTTACTCGGGGGAGGCCGGGGCCAACGTCCTGACTTTC
NA,NA,TRBJ1-5,TRBV28,CASSSRQAHNQPQHF,TGTGCCAGCAGTTCCCGACAGGCCCACAATCAGCCCCAGCATTTT
TRBD2,NA,TRBJ2-1,TRBV9,CASSAIAGAYNEQFF,TGTGCCAGCAGCGCCATAGCGGGAGCCTACAATGAGCAGTTCTTC
NA,few,TRBJ1-6,TRBV2,CASAESNSPLHF,TGTGCCAGCGCGGAATCTAATTCACCCCTCCACTTT
TRBD1,NA,TRBJ2-5,TRBV29-1,CSVKGQSRETQYF,TGCAGCGTCAAGGGACAGTCCCGGGAGACCCAGTACTTC
NA,NA,TRBJ2-1,TRBV28,CASTPGLITEQFF,TGTGCCAGCACCCCGGGACTCATTACCGAGCAGTTCTTC
NA,NA,TRBJ1-5,TRBV3-1/TRBV3-2,CASSQVSGGAGNQPQHF,TGTGCCAGCAGCCAAGTAAGTGGGGGGGCTGGCAATCAGCCCCAGCATTTT
NA,NA,TRBJ2-1,TRBV4-2,CASSQVTRAGTGEQFF,TGTGCCAGCAGCCAGGTTACCCGGGCCGGTACAGGTGAGCAGTTCTTC
NA,NA,TRBJ1-4,TRBV9,CASSPNGGEKLFF,TGTGCCAGCAGCCCCAACGGGGGTGAAAAACTGTTTTTT
NA,once,TRBJ1-1,TRBV4-3,CASSPQPGQNTEAFF,TGCGCCAGCAGCCCACAACCGGGACAGAACACTGAAGCTTTCTTT